Listed below are T cell receptor beta chains from one sample, sequenced in a study of early T cells in non-severe SARS-CoV-2 infection. Each CDR3 protein is one row after TCRdb ran MiXCR on the 5' RACE reads. The sample lists about 110,000 distinct CDR3 sequences, about an eighth occurring once. The sample comprised whole blood. The source is an adult who was a healthcare worker with PCR-confirmed SARS-CoV-2 infection or an uninfected control (not recorded which). CDR3s leave out the opening cysteine and the closing phenylalanine or tryptophan.

>TRBV6-1|TRBJ2-7
ASSETLAAGRSNEQY
>TRBV4-1|TRBJ2-3
ASSPFWISTDTQY
>TRBV5-5|TRBJ1-2
ASSLGSYGYT
>TRBV7-9|TRBJ1-5
ASSLDGSRQPQH
>TRBV2|TRBJ2-3
ASSPPGLVSPTQY
>TRBV20-1|TRBJ2-1
SARAADRGRDNEQF
>TRBV3-1|TRBJ1-1
ASSRDRGNTEAF
>TRBV11-3|TRBJ2-5
ASSSRAQGVQETQY
>TRBV27|TRBJ2-3
ASSPQRTGGPDTQY
>TRBV7-3|TRBJ2-1
ASSPSGNSYNEQF
>TRBV12-3/TRBV12-4|TRBJ1-4
ASSLDTRGEKLF
>TRBV5-1|TRBJ2-3
ASSLGRDTDTQY
>TRBV5-4|TRBJ2-1
ASSWRQGSYNEQF
>TRBV7-9|TRBJ2-2
ASSPRPEANTGELF
>TRBV9|TRBJ2-3
ASSVAGSTDTQY
>TRBV30|TRBJ1-2
AWRWRGAYGYT
>TRBV11-2|TRBJ2-6
ASRGRTGPLGEANVLT
>TRBV30|TRBJ1-1
AWSGRVSGTEAF
>TRBV5-1|TRBJ1-4
ASSLGTGEKLF
>TRBV9|TRBJ2-7
ASSVGSGSYEQY
>TRBV6-6|TRBJ1-5
ASSPRAWANQPQH
>TRBV6-2/TRBV6-3|TRBJ1-5
ASTPGGRPGEPQH
>TRBV30|TRBJ2-7
ATGQNYEQY
>TRBV9|TRBJ1-1
ASSVVQGNTEAF
>TRBV11-1|TRBJ2-7
ASSFVSNSYEQY
>TRBV6-6|TRBJ2-7
ASSYSPFFIAGLVPYEQY
>TRBV7-8|TRBJ1-2
ASSAPQGAGGYT
>TRBV7-2|TRBJ2-1
ASSLVVISLYNEQF
>TRBV12-3/TRBV12-4|TRBJ1-5
ASTRQNQPQH
>TRBV11-2|TRBJ2-3
ASSPDPLDPAGRTDTQY
>TRBV6-5|TRBJ2-3
ASSYGSSGAKHTQY
>TRBV20-1|TRBJ2-3
SARDLAGWGTDTQY
>TRBV29-1|TRBJ2-5
SVAGSRETQY
>TRBV6-6|TRBJ1-3
ASSPRDRGENTIY
>TRBV29-1|TRBJ2-3
SVATTSGRVSADTQY
>TRBV11-3|TRBJ2-7
ASSVPRESREQY
>TRBV9|TRBJ2-1
ASSAGRRGPYNEQF
>TRBV30|TRBJ2-3
AWVGGSTDTQY
>TRBV6-5|TRBJ2-3
ASSYGQVGTDTQY
>TRBV4-1|TRBJ1-4
ASSQLRQGDEKLF
>TRBV5-1|TRBJ2-3
ASSSGLAPPDTQY
>TRBV6-6|TRBJ2-1
ASSTSAGGTENEQF
>TRBV3-1|TRBJ1-4
ASSPTDRPKLF
>TRBV6-5|TRBJ1-5
ASSLSGGKQPQH
>TRBV29-1|TRBJ2-2
SVEGRLAGELF
>TRBV6-6|TRBJ1-4
ASSYRGYNEKLF
>TRBV28|TRBJ2-1
ASSSNPLYNEQF
>TRBV28|TRBJ2-7
ASNIRQKQQY